The 21 T cell receptor beta chains in this list originate from one sample, sequenced in a study of blood T cell repertoires in COVID-19. Method: immunoSEQ multiplex PCR; TCRdb's copy keeps in-frame clones and lacks some. This repertoire shows 150,000 or so clones, around 85% found once; its top ten account for approximately 30%. The source material was peripheral blood. The source is a woman in her sixties with acute or convalescent COVID-19.

The chain links TRBV5-1 to TRBJ1-6, with D maybe TRBD1 (6 bases). Trimming removed 1 base from V and 11 bases from J, with 7 bases in between. The CDR3 has 12 amino acids. Germline CDR1 is SGHRS and CDR2 is YFSETQ. This chain's CDR3 is CASSLNRAPLHF. The CDR3 DNA is TGCGCCAGCAGCTTGAACAGGGCACCCCTCCACTTT.

This clone was picked up a small number of times. The chain uses TRBV3-1 (or the pseudogene TRBV3-2) and TRBJ2-5, with 11 bases lining up with TRBD2. The junction had 8 bases not matched to a gene; V was cut back by 5 bases and J by 0 bases. The CDR3 covers 17 residues. The germline CDR1 and CDR2 sequences are LGHDT and YNNKEL (reference sequence). This CDR3 is CASSLTSGALYQETQYF. Here the CDR3 DNA reads TGTGCCAGCAGCTTGACTAGCGGGGCCTTGTACCAAGAGACCCAGTACTTC.

The rearrangement joins TRBV4-1 to TRBJ2-4; the D gene is possibly TRBD1 (5 bases). CDR1 is MGHRA and CDR2 is YSYEKL in the germline V gene. This CDR3 region has 17 residues. Trimming shortened V by 4 bases and J by 2 bases, and 18 bases separated the two germline ends. The CDR3 region is CASSLAVGHGSKNIQYF. CDR3 bases: TGCGCCAGCAGCCTCGCGGTGGGGCACGGGTCCAAAAACATTCAGTACTTC.

The chain recombines TRBV19 with TRBJ1-2, with D unresolved. V was trimmed by 1 base and J by 0 bases, leaving 9 bases between them. Germline V gene lookup returns CDR1 LNHDA and CDR2 SQIVND (reference sequence). The length of the CDR3 is 15 residues. The CDR3 spells CASSIGGAANYGYTF. The CDR3 DNA reads TGTGCCAGTAGTATAGGGGGAGCAGCTAACTATGGCTACACCTTC.

Within the sample, this clone is large. This chain links TRBV7-6 with TRBJ2-7; 8 positions match TRBD1. Per germline, CDR1 SGHVS and CDR2 FNYEAQ. The CDR3 has 14 amino acids. The J segment lost 7 bases and the V segment lost 5 bases, leaving 10 bases of the junction unmatched. The CDR3 nucleotides are TGTGCCAGCAGCCTCCGACAGGGGCCCGATGAGCAGTACTTC. Translation gives CASSLRQGPDEQYF.

This chain uses TRBV7-3 with TRBJ2-5, with 7 bases lining up with TRBD2. The CDR3 extends over 14 amino acids. Germline CDR1 reads SGHTA; CDR2 reads FQGTGA. The V segment lost 4 bases and the J segment 2 bases; nucleotides outside the gene matches: 4. The chain's CDR3 is CASSSSGLQETQYF. CDR3 nucleotide sequence: TGTGCCAGCAGCTCCTCGGGACTACAAGAGACCCAGTACTTC.

The genes are TRBV3-1 (or the pseudogene TRBV3-2) and TRBJ2-3; D unclear. V lost 1 base to trimming and J lost 0 bases, with 8 bases between them. The CDR3 spans 15 residues. CDR1 and CDR2 (germline): LGHDT, YNNKEL (reference sequence). The CDR3 DNA follows: TGTGCCAGCAGCCAAGTAGCAGCTAGCACAGATACGCAGTATTTT. It is translated as CASSQVAASTDTQYF.

The chain links TRBV3-1 (or the pseudogene TRBV3-2) to TRBJ1-5, with TRBD1 as a possible D gene (6 bases). From germline, CDR1 is LGHDT and CDR2 YNNKEL (reference sequence). This CDR3 has 15 amino acids. The V and J ends lost 3 bases and 6 bases respectively, with 15 bases between them. For the CDR3, the DNA is TGTGCCAGCAGCCATGGGGGGGGCGGGGGTCAGCCCCAGCATTTT. Its translation is CASSHGGGGGQPQHF.

Written as DNA, the CDR3 is TGTGCCAGCAGTTTAAACAGGGGGCTCGGCTACACCTTC. It is translated as CASSLNRGLGYTF. This rearrangement joins TRBV12-3 or TRBV12-4 to TRBJ1-2; 9 bases agree with TRBD1. The CDR3 is 13 amino acids. V gave up 2 bases and J gave up 8 bases; unmatched junction bases: 3.

The chain couples TRBV5-4 to TRBJ2-6; TRBD1 matches at 11 bases. With V trimmed by 4 bases and J by 0 bases, 6 bases remained unmatched. Per germline, CDR1 SGHNT and CDR2 YYREEE (reference sequence). The CDR3 contains 18 residues. Here the CDR3 DNA reads TGTGCCAGCAGCCGCTCCGGGACAGGGGGCTCTGGGGCCAACGTCCTGACTTTC. As protein: CASSRSGTGGSGANVLTF.

Turning to this clone: One end of the junction varies from germline; a read error may be responsible. The CDR3 is CASSQEARLAGSLHF. CDR3 nucleotides: TGTGCCAGCAGCCAAGAAGCCCGACTAGCGGGGAGCCTGCACTTC. The chain employs TRBV4-2 and TRBJ2-5, with TRBD2 matching over 11 bases. Germline V gene sequence: CDR1 LGHNA, CDR2 YNFKEQ. The CDR3 is 15 amino acids.

The V and J genes are TRBV24-1 and TRBJ2-1, with D tentatively TRBD1 (6 bases). This CDR3 contains 13 residues. CDR1 is KGHDR and CDR2 is SFDVKD in the germline V gene. Trimming removed 10 bases from V and 6 bases from J, with 15 bases in between. The CDR3 sequence: CATGTKISNEQFF. DNA for the CDR3: TGTGCCACAGGGACAAAGATTAGCAATGAGCAGTTCTTC.

CDR3 in DNA: TGTGCCAGCAGTTACGCCTCGGGACTCATGGGCACTGAAGCTTTCTTT. The encoded protein is CASSYASGLMGTEAFF. The rearrangement links TRBV6-5 to TRBJ1-1, with D possibly matching TRBD1 (5 bases). The germline gives CDR1 MNHEY, CDR2 SVGAGI. This CDR3 has 16 amino acids. V dropped 2 bases and J dropped 4 bases, with 17 bases sitting between them.

J is TRBJ2-7 and V is TRBV6-1; the D gene is possibly TRBD1 (6 bases). The ends were cut back, 5 bases at V and 2 bases at J, with 7 bases in the middle. Germline CDR1 is MNHNS and CDR2 is SASEGT. The CDR3 totals 12 residues. This CDR3 is CASSSGAYEQYV. The CDR3 DNA reads TGTGCCAGCAGTTCAGGGGCCTACGAGCAGTACGTC.

This clone was recorded only once. V is TRBV14 and J is TRBJ1-6; no reliable D call. The CDR3 has 17 residues. Germline V lookup: CDR1 SGHDN, CDR2 FVKESK. V lost 6 bases to trimming and J lost 0 bases, with 15 bases between them. The CDR3 DNA sequence: TGTGCCAGCAGTATTCGTTTGGGGAGCTCCTATAATTCACCCCTCCACTTT. It translates to CASSIRLGSSYNSPLHF.

The V gene is TRBV6-6, the J gene TRBJ2-3, with 10 bases lining up with TRBD2. Looked up from germline, CDR1 is MNHNY and CDR2 is SVGAGI (reference sequence). V lost 5 bases, J lost 2 bases, and 7 bases stayed unmatched. This CDR3 spans 16 amino acids. DNA for the CDR3: TGTGCCAGCAGTCAACAGCGGGGGGGAGACACAGATACGCAGTATTTT. Protein product: CASSQQRGGDTDTQYF.

The chain recombines TRBV4-1 with TRBJ2-7; 10 nucleotides align to TRBD1. The length of the CDR3 is 16 residues. Per germline, CDR1 MGHRA and CDR2 YSYEKL. V was pared by 4 bases and J by 2 bases, with 8 bases of the junction left unmatched. CDR3 sequence: CASSRNDRGPAYEQYF. The CDR3 DNA sequence: TGCGCCAGCAGCCGGAATGACAGGGGGCCAGCCTACGAGCAGTACTTC.

The V and J genes are TRBV29-1 and TRBJ1-1; 8 positions match TRBD1. The CDR3 consists of 15 residues. Germline V gene data show CDR1 as SQVTM and CDR2 as ANQGSEA. The J segment lost 5 bases and the V segment lost 0 bases, leaving 8 bases of the junction unmatched. DNA of the CDR3: TGCAGCGTTGAAGATCCCGGACAGGGCGGGACTGAAGCTTTCTTT. Amino acids: CSVEDPGQGGTEAFF.

V and J are TRBV6-4 and TRBJ2-3; perhaps TRBD2 as D (5 bases). From germline, CDR1 is MRHNA and CDR2 SNTAGT. V lost 3 bases, J lost 1 base, and 14 bases lay in between. The CDR3 length is 16 residues. The CDR3 DNA reads as TGTGCCAGCAGTGAAAGGGCTAGCAGAGGCACAGATACGCAGTATTTT. Protein product: CASSERASRGTDTQYF.

V usage is TRBV27 and J usage is TRBJ1-5, with 9 bases aligning to TRBD1. The ends lost 0 bases at V and 7 bases at J; junction bases unmatched: 4. Germline V CDR1 and CDR2: MNHEY, SMNVEV (reference sequence). CDR3 length: 15 residues. The CDR3: CASSLSRGQGQPQHF. The CDR3 nucleotides are TGTGCCAGCAGTTTATCCCGGGGACAGGGACAGCCCCAGCATTTT.

This clone was seen a few times. The chain has TRBV28 and TRBJ1-2; 7 bases align to TRBD1. Germline V gives CDR1 MDHEN, CDR2 SYDVKM. The CDR3 totals 14 residues. The J segment lost 8 bases and the V segment lost 1 base, leaving 7 bases of the junction unmatched. The CDR3 nucleotides read TGTGCCAGCAGTTTATTCAGGGGGAATGTCGGCTACACCTTC. Translating gives CASSLFRGNVGYTF.